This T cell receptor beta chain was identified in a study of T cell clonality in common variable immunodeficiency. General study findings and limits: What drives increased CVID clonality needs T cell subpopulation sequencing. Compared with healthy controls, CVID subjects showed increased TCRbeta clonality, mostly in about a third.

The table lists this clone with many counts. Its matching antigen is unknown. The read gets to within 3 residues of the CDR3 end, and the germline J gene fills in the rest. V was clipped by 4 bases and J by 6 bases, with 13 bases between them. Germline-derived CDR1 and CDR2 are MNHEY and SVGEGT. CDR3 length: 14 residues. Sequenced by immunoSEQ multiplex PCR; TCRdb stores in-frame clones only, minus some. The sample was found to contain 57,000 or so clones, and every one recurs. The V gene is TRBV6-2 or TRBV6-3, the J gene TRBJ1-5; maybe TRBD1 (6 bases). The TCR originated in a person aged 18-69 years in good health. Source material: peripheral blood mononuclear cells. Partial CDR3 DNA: TGTGCCAGCAGTTCGGATAGGGGGAGTCAGCCC. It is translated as CASSSDRGSQP. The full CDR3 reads CASSSDRGSQPQHF.